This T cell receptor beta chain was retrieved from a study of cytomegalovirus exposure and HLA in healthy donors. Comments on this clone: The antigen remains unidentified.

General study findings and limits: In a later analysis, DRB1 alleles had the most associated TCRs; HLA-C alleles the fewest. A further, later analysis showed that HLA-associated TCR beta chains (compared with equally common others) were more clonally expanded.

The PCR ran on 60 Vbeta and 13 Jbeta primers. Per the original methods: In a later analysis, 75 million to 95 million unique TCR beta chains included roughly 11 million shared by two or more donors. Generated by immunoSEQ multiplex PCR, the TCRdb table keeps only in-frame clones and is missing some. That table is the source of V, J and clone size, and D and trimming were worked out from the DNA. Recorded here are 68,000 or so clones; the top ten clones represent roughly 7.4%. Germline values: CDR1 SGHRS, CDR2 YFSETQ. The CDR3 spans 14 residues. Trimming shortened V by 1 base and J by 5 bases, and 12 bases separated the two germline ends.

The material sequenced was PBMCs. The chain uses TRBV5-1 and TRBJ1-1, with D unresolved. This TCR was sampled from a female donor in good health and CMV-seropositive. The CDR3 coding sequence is TGCGCCAGCAGCTTGTGGAGCTTGGAGACTGAAGCTTTCTTT. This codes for CASSLWSLETEAFF.